The subject of this entry is one T cell receptor (beta chain). This CDR3 region has 11 residues. V lost 7 bases and J 4 bases, leaving 8 bases between the germline ends. This sample stems from a study of chemoradiotherapy in HPV16-positive cancers. On the study more broadly: Functional T-cell assays on a couple of HPV16-positive patients' cells defined candidate HPV-specific clones and common TCR motifs.

Measured with immunoSEQ multiplex PCR; TCRdb has only the in-frame clones, and not every one. The data hold roughly 7,600 clones, with over 55% observed a single time. The rearrangement uses TRBV5-3 and TRBJ1-2, with D hard to call. TRBV5-3 falls under the ORF class, with uncertain function. The TCR comes from a human donor with HPV-associated anogenital cancer. This sample comprised tumor tissue, obtained from a patient who underwent chemoradiotherapy. CDR3 residues: CARAISYGYTF. DNA of the CDR3: TGTGCCAGAGCAATATCCTATGGCTACACCTTC.